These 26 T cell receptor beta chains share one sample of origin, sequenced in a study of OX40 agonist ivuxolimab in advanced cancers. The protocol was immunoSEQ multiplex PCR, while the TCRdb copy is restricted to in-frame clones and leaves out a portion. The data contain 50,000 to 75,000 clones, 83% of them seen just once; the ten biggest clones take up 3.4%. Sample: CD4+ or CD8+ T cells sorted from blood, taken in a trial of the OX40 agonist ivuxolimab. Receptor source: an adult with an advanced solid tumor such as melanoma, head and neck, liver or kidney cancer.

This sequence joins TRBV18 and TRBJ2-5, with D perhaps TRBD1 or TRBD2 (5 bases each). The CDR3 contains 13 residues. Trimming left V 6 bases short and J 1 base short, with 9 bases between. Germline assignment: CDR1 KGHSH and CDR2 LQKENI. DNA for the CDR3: TGTGCCAGCTCCACCGGGGCCCAAGAGACCCAGTACTTC. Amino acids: CASSTGAQETQYF.

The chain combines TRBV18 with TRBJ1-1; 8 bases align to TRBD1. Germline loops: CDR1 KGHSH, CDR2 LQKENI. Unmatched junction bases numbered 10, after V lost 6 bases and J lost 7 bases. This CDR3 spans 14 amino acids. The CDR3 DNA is TGTGCCAGCTCGCCCGGACAGGGCTCCCTTGAAGCTTTCTTT. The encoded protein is CASSPGQGSLEAFF.

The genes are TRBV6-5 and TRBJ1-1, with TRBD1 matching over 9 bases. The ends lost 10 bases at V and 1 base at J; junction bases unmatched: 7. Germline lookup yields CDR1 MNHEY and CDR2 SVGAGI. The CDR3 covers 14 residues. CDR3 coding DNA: TGTGCCATCCGGGGGGACAGGGAGAACACTGAAGCTTTCTTT. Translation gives CAIRGDRENTEAFF.

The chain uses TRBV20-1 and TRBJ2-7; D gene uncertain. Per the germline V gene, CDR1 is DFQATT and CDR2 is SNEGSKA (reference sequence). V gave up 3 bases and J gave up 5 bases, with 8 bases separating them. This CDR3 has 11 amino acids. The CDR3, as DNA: TGCAGTGCTAGTCCGGGCCACGAGCAGTACTTC. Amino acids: CSASPGHEQYF.

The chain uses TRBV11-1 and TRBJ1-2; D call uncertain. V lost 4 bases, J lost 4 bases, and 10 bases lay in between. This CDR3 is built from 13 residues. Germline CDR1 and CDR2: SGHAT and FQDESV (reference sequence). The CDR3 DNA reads TGTGCCAGCAGCTATACACCTGCCTATGGCTACACCTTC. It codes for CASSYTPAYGYTF.

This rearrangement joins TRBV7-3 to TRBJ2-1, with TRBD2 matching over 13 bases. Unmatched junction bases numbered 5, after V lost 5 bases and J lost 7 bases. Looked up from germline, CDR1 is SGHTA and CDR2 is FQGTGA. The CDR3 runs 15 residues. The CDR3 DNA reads TGTGCCAGCAGCCCCCAGGGACTAGCGGGAAATGAGCAGTTCTTC. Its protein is CASSPQGLAGNEQFF.

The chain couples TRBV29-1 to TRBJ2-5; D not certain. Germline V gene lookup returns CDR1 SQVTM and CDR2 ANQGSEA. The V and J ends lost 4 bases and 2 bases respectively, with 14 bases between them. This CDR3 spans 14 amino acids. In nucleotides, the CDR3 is TGCAGCGTTGCGGTTCGGACCTATCAAGAGACCCAGTACTTC. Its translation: CSVAVRTYQETQYF.

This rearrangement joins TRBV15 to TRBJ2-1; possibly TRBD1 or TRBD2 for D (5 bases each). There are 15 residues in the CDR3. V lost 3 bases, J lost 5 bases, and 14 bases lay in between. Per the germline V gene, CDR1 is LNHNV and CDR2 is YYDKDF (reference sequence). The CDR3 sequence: CATSSEGTWNNEQFF. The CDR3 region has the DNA TGTGCCACCAGCAGTGAAGGGACCTGGAACAATGAGCAGTTCTTC. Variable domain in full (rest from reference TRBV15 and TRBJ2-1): DAMVIQNPRYQVTQFGKPVTLSCSQTLNHNVMYWYQQKSSQAPKLLFHYYDKDFNNEADTPDNFQSRRPNTSFCFLDIRSPGLGDTAMYLCATSSEGTWNNEQFFGPGTRLTVL.

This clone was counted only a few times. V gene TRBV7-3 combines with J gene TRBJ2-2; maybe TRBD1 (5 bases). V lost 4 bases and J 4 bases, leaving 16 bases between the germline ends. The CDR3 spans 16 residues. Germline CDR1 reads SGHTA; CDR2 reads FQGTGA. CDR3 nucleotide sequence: TGTGCCAGCAGCTACCTTGTTGGGGCTACCACCGGGGAGCTGTTTTTT. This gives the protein CASSYLVGATTGELFF.

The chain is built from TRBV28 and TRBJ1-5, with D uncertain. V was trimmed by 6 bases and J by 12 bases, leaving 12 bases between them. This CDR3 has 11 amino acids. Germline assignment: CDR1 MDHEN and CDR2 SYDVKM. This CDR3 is CASSLNEVQHF. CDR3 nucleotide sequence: TGTGCCAGCAGCCTCAACGAGGTCCAGCATTTT.

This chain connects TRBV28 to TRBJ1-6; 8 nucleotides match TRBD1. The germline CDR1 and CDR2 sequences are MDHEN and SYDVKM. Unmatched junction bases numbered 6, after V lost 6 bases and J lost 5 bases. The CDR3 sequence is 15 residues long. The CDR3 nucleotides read TGTGCCAGCAGCCTCAGGGGGCTGAATAATTCACCCCTCCACTTT. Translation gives CASSLRGLNNSPLHF.

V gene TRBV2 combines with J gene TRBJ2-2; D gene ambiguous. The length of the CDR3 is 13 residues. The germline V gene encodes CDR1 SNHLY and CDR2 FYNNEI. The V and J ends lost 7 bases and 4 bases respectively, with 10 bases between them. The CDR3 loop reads CASIASSTGELFF. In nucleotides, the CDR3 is TGTGCCAGCATTGCCAGTAGCACCGGGGAGCTGTTTTTT.

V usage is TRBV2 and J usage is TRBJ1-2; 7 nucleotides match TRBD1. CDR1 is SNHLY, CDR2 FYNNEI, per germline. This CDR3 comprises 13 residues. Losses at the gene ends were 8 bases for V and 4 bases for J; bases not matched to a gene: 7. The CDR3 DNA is TGTGCCAGCGGGACAGCAATACTCTATGGCTACACCTTC. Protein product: CASGTAILYGYTF.

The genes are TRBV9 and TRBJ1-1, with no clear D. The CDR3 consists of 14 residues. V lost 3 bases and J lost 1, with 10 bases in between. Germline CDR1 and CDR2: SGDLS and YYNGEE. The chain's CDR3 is CASSAQLQNTEAFF. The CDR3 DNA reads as TGTGCCAGCAGCGCCCAGTTGCAGAACACTGAAGCTTTCTTT.

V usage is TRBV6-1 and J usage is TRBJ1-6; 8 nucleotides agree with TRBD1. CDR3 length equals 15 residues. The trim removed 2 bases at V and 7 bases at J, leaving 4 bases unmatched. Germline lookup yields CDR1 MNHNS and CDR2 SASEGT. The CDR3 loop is CASSEQGAENSPLHF. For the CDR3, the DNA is TGTGCCAGCAGTGAACAGGGGGCTGAGAATTCACCCCTCCACTTT.

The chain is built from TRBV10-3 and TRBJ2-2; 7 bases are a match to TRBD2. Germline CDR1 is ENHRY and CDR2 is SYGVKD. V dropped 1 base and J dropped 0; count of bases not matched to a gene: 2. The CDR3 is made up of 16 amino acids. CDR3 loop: CAISEWAGANTGELFF. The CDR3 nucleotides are TGTGCCATCAGTGAGTGGGCGGGGGCGAACACCGGGGAGCTGTTTTTT.

The CDR3 spells CATTRASYGYTF. In DNA form, the CDR3 reads TGTGCCACCACACGGGCCTCCTATGGCTACACCTTC. This rearrangement joins TRBV28 to TRBJ1-2; no clear D gene. The V gene's germline CDR1 is MDHEN and CDR2 SYDVKM. This CDR3 has 12 amino acids. V dropped 10 bases and J dropped 4 bases, with 13 bases sitting between them.

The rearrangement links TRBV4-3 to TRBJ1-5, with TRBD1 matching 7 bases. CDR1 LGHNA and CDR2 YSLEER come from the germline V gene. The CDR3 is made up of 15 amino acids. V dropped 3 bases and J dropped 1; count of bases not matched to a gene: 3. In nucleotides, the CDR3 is TGCGCCAGCAGCCAGAACAGGGGAAGCAATCAGCCCCAGCATTTT. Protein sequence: CASSQNRGSNQPQHF.

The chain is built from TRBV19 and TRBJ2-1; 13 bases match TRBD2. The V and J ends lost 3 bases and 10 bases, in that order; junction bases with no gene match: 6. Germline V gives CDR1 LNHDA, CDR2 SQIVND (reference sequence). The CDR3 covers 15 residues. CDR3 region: CASSIRLAGGEEQFF. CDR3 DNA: TGTGCCAGTAGTATTAGACTAGCGGGGGGAGAGGAGCAGTTCTTC.

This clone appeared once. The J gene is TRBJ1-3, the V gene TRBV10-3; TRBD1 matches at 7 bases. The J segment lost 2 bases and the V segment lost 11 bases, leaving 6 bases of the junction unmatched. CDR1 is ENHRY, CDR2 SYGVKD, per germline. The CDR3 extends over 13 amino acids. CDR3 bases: TGTGCCGCCACAGGGGTAACTGGAAACACCATATATTTT. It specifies CAATGVTGNTIYF.

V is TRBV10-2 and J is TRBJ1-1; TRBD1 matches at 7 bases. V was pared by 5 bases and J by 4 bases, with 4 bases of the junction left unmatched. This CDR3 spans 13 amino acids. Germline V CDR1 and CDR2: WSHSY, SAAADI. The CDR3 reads CASSYQGGTEAFF. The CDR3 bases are TGCGCCAGCAGTTATCAGGGGGGCACTGAAGCTTTCTTT.

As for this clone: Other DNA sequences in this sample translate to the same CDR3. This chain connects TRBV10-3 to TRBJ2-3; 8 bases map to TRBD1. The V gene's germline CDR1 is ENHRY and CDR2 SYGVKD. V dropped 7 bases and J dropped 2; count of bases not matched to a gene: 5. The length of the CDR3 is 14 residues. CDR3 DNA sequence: TGTGCCATCAAGCCAGGGGGCAACACAGATACGCAGTATTTT. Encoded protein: CAIKPGGNTDTQYF.

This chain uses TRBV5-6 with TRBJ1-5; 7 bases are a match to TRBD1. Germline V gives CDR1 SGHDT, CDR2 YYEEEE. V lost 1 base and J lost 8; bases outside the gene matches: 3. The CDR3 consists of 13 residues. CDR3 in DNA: TGTGCCAGCAGCTTGAGGGGGCAAAAGCCCCAGCATTTT. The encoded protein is CASSLRGQKPQHF.

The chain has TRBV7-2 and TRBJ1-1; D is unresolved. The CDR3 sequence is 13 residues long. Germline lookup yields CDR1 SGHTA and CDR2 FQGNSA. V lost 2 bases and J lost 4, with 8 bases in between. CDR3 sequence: CASSLHLGTEAFF. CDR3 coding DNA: TGTGCCAGCAGCTTACATTTGGGCACTGAAGCTTTCTTT.

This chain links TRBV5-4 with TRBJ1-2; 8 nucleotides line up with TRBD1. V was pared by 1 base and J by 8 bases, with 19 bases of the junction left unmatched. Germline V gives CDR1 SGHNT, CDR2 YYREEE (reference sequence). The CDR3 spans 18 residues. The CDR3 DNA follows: TGTGCCAGCAGCTTGAGGTGGGGGACAGGCCCCACGACGGGCGGCTACACCTTC. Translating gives CASSLRWGTGPTTGGYTF.

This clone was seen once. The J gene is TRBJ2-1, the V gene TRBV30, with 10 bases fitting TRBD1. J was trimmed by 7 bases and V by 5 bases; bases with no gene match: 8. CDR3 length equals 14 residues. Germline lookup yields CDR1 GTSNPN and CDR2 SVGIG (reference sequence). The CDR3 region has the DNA TGTGCCTGGGGGACAGGGGTAACTCCAAATGAGCAGTTCTTC. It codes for CAWGTGVTPNEQFF.